Below, 19 T cell receptor beta chains from the same sample are listed, as sequenced in a study of T cell repertoires in cytomegalovirus infection. TCRdb re-derived calls from the reads in MiXCR, one entry per CDR3 protein. The sample lists 570,000 or so distinct CDR3 sequences; 40% were seen once. These receptors' targets are unknown. The sequenced sample was cultured PBMCs, obtained from culture after CMV antigen stimulation. The receptors here all came from a human donor in good health (CMV status not recorded). Some clones in this sample may be carry-over from other donors' samples.

This chain connects TRBV7-9 to TRBJ2-7; a possible D gene is TRBD2 (7 bases). This CDR3 spans 15 amino acids. CDR1 and CDR2 from the germline V gene are SEHNR and FQNEAQ (reference sequence). Trimming took off 1 base at V and 0 bases at J, with 10 bases between the two ends. CDR3 sequence (DNA): TGTGCCAGCAGCTTAGAGGGGGGGCGCTCCTACGAGCAGTACTTC. This encodes CASSLEGGRSYEQYF. Full variable domain (rest looked up from reference TRBV7-9 and TRBJ2-7): DTGVSQNPRHKITKRGQNVTFRCDPISEHNRLYWYRQTLGQGPEFLTYFQNEAQLEKSRLLSDRFSAERPKGSFSTLEIQRTEQGDSAMYLCASSLEGGRSYEQYFGPGTRLTVT.

J is TRBJ2-2 and V is TRBV6-5; no firm D call. CDR1 and CDR2 from the germline V gene are MNHEY and SVGAGI. This CDR3 region has 13 residues. Trimming left V 6 bases short and J 2 bases short, with 7 bases between. The CDR3 here is CASRGHNTGELFF. CDR3 nucleotides: TGTGCCAGCAGGGGTCACAACACCGGGGAGCTGTTTTTT.

This chain links TRBV2 with TRBJ2-7; perhaps D is TRBD1 or TRBD2 (6 bases each). The CDR3 spans 15 residues. V lost 7 bases and J lost 6, with 22 bases in between. Germline-derived CDR1 and CDR2 are SNHLY and FYNNEI. CDR3 region: CASNRRGHSAGEQYF. As DNA, the CDR3 is TGTGCCAGCAATCGGAGGGGACACTCCGCTGGCGAGCAGTACTTC.

This clonotype was observed a single time. The chain links TRBV6-2 or TRBV6-3 to TRBJ2-2; 7 bases are shared with TRBD1. V shed 5 bases, J shed 2 bases, and the junction held 5 bases outside the gene matches. Germline V CDR1 and CDR2: MNHEY, SVGEGT. This CDR3 has 15 amino acids. This CDR3 reads CASSQGGTNTGELFF. CDR3 sequence (DNA): TGTGCCAGCAGTCAAGGGGGCACTAACACCGGGGAGCTGTTTTTT.

This clonotype was counted ten times or more. This sequence joins TRBV7-2 and TRBJ2-7, with TRBD2 as a possible D gene (5 bases). The CDR3 runs 13 residues. V lost 2 bases and J lost 4, with 9 bases in between. CDR1 is SGHTA and CDR2 is FQGNSA in the germline V gene. CDR3 coding DNA: TGTGCCAGCAGCTTACGTGGGAGTTACGAGCAGTACTTC. It is translated as CASSLRGSYEQYF.

The CDR3 protein is CASSQDPINPSPLHF. CDR3 sequence (DNA): TGCGCCAGCAGCCAAGATCCTATAAACCCTTCACCCCTCCACTTT. This chain joins TRBV4-1 and TRBJ1-6; D is ambiguous. CDR3 length: 15 amino acids. Trimming removed 0 bases from V and 9 bases from J, with 12 bases in between. Germline V gene lookup returns CDR1 MGHRA and CDR2 YSYEKL.

This chain uses TRBV7-9 with TRBJ2-5; a weak D match, TRBD2 (5 bases). This CDR3 is 16 amino acids long. Germline V CDR1 and CDR2: SEHNR, FQNEAQ (reference sequence). V was cut by 5 bases and J by 5 bases, with 21 bases left in between. The CDR3: CASSRRESETVETQYF. The DNA of the CDR3 is TGTGCCAGCAGCCGCCGGGAATCGGAAACGGTGGAGACCCAGTACTTC.

This clonotype occurred a few times. This rearrangement joins TRBV12-3 or TRBV12-4 to TRBJ2-2; D tentatively fits TRBD1 or TRBD2 (5 bases each). V lost 6 bases, J lost 4 bases, and 18 bases lay in between. The CDR3 contains 16 residues. The CDR3 reads CASSPELGAGTGELFF. The CDR3 DNA follows: TGTGCCAGCAGCCCCGAGTTAGGGGCGGGCACCGGGGAGCTGTTTTTT.

The chain links TRBV6-2 or TRBV6-3 to TRBJ2-3, with D possibly being TRBD2 (6 bases). This CDR3 has 16 amino acids. V lost 5 bases and J lost 4, with 19 bases in between. Germline V gene sequence: CDR1 MNHEY, CDR2 SVGEGT. The CDR3 region has the DNA TGTGCCAGCAGTCCCGGGGTAGCGGTAGGTTCAGATACGCAGTATTTT. Translated: CASSPGVAVGSDTQYF.

The chain recombines TRBV7-8 with TRBJ2-7, with 9 bases that match TRBD2. Germline V lookup: CDR1 SGHVS, CDR2 FQNEAQ. This CDR3 has 15 residues. V was pared by 3 bases and J by 4 bases, with 7 bases of the junction left unmatched. The CDR3 region has the DNA TGTGCCAGCAGCTTTAAGACTAGCGGTAGATACGAGCAGTACTTC. It codes for CASSFKTSGRYEQYF. Drawing the rest from reference TRBV7-8 and TRBJ2-7, the complete variable domain is GAGVSQSPRYKVAKRGQDVALRCDPISGHVSLFWYQQALGQGPEFLTYFQNEAQLDKSGLPSDRFFAERPEGSVSTLKIQRTQQEDSAVYLCASSFKTSGRYEQYFGPGTRLTVT.

V is TRBV7-2 and J is TRBJ1-2; D gene ambiguous. V gave up 7 bases and J gave up 4 bases, with 22 bases separating them. The CDR3 runs 16 residues. Germline CDR1 and CDR2: SGHTA and FQGNSA. CDR3 DNA: TGTGCCAGCACCCCCCCCTCGGCAGCCGGCGCCTATGGCTACACCTTC. Protein product: CASTPPSAAGAYGYTF.

This clonotype has just a few counts. The CDR3 DNA reads as TGTGCCAGCAGTTTTGGCAGTAAAGAGACCCAGTACTTC. Translation: CASSFGSKETQYF. The chain joins TRBV12-3 or TRBV12-4 to TRBJ2-5; D unclear. Trimming took off 3 bases at V and 3 bases at J, with 8 bases between the two ends. The CDR3 length is 13 residues.

This clonotype was observed a handful of times. The J gene is TRBJ2-3, the V gene TRBV28, with 7 bases that match TRBD1. J lost 3 bases, V lost 3 bases, and 3 bases had no gene match. CDR1 MDHEN and CDR2 SYDVKM come from the germline V gene. This CDR3 region has 14 residues. The DNA for the CDR3 is TGTGCCAGCAGTTTTGACAGGGTAACAGATACGCAGTATTTT. Encoded protein: CASSFDRVTDTQYF.

This clonotype turned up a few times. The J gene is TRBJ2-4, the V gene TRBV7-2, with D perhaps matching TRBD2 (6 bases). CDR1 and CDR2 (germline): SGHTA, FQGNSA. V lost 5 bases and J 0 bases, leaving 14 bases between the germline ends. The CDR3 is made up of 16 amino acids. CDR3 sequence: CASSAPGGLAKNIQYF. In DNA, the CDR3 is TGTGCCAGCAGCGCCCCCGGGGGACTAGCCAAAAACATTCAGTACTTC. Drawing the rest from reference TRBV7-2 and TRBJ2-4, the complete variable domain is GAGVSQSPSNKVTEKGKDVELRCDPISGHTALYWYRQSLGQGLEFLIYFQGNSAPDKSGLPSDRFSAERTGGSVSTLTIQRTQQEDSAVYLCASSAPGGLAKNIQYFGAGTRLSVL.

This sequence joins TRBV12-3 or TRBV12-4 and TRBJ2-2; TRBD1 matches at 7 bases. The CDR3 runs 15 residues. V dropped 1 base and J dropped 6; count of bases not matched to a gene: 5. CDR3: CASSLDRGRPGELFF. The DNA for the CDR3 is TGTGCCAGCAGTTTAGACAGGGGAAGGCCCGGGGAGCTGTTTTTT.

This clonotype was counted only a few times. The chain has TRBV12-3 or TRBV12-4 and TRBJ2-1; D is perhaps TRBD1 (6 bases). Trimming left V 3 bases short and J 7 bases short, with 16 bases between. The length of the CDR3 is 15 residues. DNA for the CDR3: TGTGCCAGCAGTTTTGGTCATCCCAGGGGTAATGAGCAGTTCTTC. This encodes CASSFGHPRGNEQFF.

V is TRBV28 and J is TRBJ1-1; D is unresolved. The CDR3 spans 15 residues. The V end was cut by 2 bases, the J end by 1 base, with 11 bases between. Germline assignment: CDR1 MDHEN and CDR2 SYDVKM. The CDR3, as DNA: TGTGCCAGCAGTTTACCCCGGACGGGGAACACTGAAGCTTTCTTT. Its protein product is CASSLPRTGNTEAFF.

This clonotype occurred a few times. The chain is built from TRBV7-2 and TRBJ2-5; no clear D gene. V was pared by 3 bases and J by 5 bases, with 10 bases between. This CDR3 spans 13 amino acids. Per germline, CDR1 SGHTA and CDR2 FQGNSA. CDR3 sequence: CASSLVITETQYF. In DNA form, the CDR3 reads TGTGCCAGCAGCTTGGTAATTACCGAGACCCAGTACTTC.

This chain uses TRBV19 with TRBJ1-3; D not certain. CDR3 length: 13 amino acids. Trimming took off 9 bases at V and 0 bases at J, with 9 bases between the two ends. The germline CDR1 and CDR2 sequences are LNHDA and SQIVND (reference sequence). The CDR3 loop is CASATGSGNTIYF. CDR3 DNA sequence: TGTGCCAGCGCGACGGGCTCTGGAAACACCATATATTTT.